Here is one T cell receptor (beta chain) with its context. Its specificity is not known. This sample stems from a study of CXCR3-negative and CXCR3-positive naive CD8 T cells. Study results and caveats: Naive cells positive for CXCR3 carried more hydrophobic TRB CDR3s than CXCR3-negative ones.

The CDR3 is 13 residues long. From germline, CDR1 is SGHDT and CDR2 YYEEEE. TRB cDNA was prepared as libraries by UMI-labeled 5' RACE. TCRdb re-called the 5' RACE reads and gives one entry per CDR3 protein, without DNA. In total, the table holds about 130,000 distinct CDR3 sequences. The genes are TRBV5-6 and TRBJ2-7; the TRBD2 assignment by TCRdb is unverifiable without DNA. Sequenced material: naive CXCR3+ CD8+ T cells from blood. Subset indicated: CD45RO-CCR7+CD27+CD95- naive CD8+ T cells expressing CXCR3 (TNR3+). The source of this sequence is a human donor in good health. Some clones in this sample may be carry-over from other donors' samples. The CDR3 reads CASSLGLVSEQYF. The full variable domain, its missing parts supplied by reference TRBV5-6 and TRBJ2-7, is DAGVTQSPTHLIKTRGQQVTLRCSPKSGHDTVSWYQQALGQGPQFIFQYYEEEERQRGNFPDRFSGHQFPNYSSELNVNALLLGDSALYLCASSLGLVSEQYFGPGTRLTVT.